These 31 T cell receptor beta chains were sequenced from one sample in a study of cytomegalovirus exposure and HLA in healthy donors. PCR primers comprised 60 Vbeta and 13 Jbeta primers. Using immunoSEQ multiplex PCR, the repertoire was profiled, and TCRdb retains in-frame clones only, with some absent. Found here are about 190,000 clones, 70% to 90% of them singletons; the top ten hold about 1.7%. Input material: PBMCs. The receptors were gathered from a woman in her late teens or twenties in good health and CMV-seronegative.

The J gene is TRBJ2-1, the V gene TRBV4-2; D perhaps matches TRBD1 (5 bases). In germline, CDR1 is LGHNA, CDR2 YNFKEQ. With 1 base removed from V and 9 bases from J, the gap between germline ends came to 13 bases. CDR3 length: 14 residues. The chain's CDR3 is CASSQVGYQGEQFF. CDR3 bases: TGTGCCAGCAGCCAAGTCGGTTACCAGGGTGAGCAGTTCTTC.

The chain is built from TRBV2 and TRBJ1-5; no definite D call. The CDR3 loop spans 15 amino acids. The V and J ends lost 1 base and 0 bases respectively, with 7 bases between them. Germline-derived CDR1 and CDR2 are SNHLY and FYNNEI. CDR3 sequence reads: CASSEGADSNQPQHF. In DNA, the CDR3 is TGTGCCAGCAGTGAAGGGGCAGATAGCAATCAGCCCCAGCATTTT.

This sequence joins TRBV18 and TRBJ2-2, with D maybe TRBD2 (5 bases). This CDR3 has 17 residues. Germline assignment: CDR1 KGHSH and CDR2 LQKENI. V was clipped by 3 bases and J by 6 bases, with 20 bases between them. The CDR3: CASSPGPLLGFSGELFF. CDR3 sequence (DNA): TGTGCCAGCTCACCGGGCCCGTTACTAGGCTTCTCCGGGGAGCTGTTTTTT. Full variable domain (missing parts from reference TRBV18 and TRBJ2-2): NAGVMQNPRHLVRRRGQEARLRCSPMKGHSHVYWYRQLPEEGLKFMVYLQKENIIDESGMPKERFSAEFPKEGPSILRIQQVVRGDSAAYFCASSPGPLLGFSGELFFGEGSRLTVL.

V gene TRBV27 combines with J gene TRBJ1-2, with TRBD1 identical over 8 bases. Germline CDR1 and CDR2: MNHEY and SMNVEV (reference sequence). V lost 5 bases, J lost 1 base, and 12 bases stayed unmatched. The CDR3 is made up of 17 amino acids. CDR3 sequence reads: CASSHWGRGPYNYGYTF. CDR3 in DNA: TGTGCCAGCAGTCACTGGGGCAGGGGGCCCTATAACTATGGCTACACCTTC.

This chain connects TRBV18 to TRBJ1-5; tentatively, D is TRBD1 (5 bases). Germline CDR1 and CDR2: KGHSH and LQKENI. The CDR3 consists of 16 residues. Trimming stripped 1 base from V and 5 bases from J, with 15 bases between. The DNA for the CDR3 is TGTGCCAGCTCACCACTGGCAGGGATGGTGGATCAGCCCCAGCATTTT. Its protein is CASSPLAGMVDQPQHF. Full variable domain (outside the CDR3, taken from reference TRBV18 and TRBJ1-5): NAGVMQNPRHLVRRRGQEARLRCSPMKGHSHVYWYRQLPEEGLKFMVYLQKENIIDESGMPKERFSAEFPKEGPSILRIQQVVRGDSAAYFCASSPLAGMVDQPQHFGDGTRLSIL.

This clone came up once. CDR3 nucleotide sequence: TGTGCCTGGAGTGGTCCGGGACAGGGGGCGCTAGGGGCCAACGTCCTGACTTTC. It is translated as CAWSGPGQGALGANVLTF. The V gene is TRBV30, the J gene TRBJ2-6; the match to TRBD1 covers 12 bases. The CDR3 is 18 residues long. Germline V gene data show CDR1 as GTSNPN and CDR2 as SVGIG (reference sequence). The V segment lost 1 base and the J segment 4 bases; nucleotides outside the gene matches: 8.

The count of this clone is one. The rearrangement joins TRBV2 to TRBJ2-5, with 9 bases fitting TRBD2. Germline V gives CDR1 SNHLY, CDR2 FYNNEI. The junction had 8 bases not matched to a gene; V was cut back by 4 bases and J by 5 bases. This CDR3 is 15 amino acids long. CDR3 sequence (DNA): TGTGCCAGCAGTGGTAGCGGGAGAGGGGGGGAGACCCAGTACTTC. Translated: CASSGSGRGGETQYF.

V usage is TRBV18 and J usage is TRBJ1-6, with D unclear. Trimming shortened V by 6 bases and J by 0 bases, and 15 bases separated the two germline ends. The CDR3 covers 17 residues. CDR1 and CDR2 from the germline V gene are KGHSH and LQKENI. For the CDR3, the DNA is TGTGCCAGCTCCCCCACCAGGCATAGCTCCTATAATTCACCCCTCCACTTT. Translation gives CASSPTRHSSYNSPLHF.

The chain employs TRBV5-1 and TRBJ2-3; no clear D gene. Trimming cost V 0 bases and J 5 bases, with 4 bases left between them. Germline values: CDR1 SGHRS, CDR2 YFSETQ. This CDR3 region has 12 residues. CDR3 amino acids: CASSLAQDTQYF. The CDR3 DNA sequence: TGCGCCAGCAGCTTGGCCCAAGATACGCAGTATTTT.

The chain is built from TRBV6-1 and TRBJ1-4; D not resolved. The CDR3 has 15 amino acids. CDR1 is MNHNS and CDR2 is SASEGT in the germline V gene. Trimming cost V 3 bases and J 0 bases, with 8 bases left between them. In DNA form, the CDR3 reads TGTGCCAGCAGTGAGAACCTATCAACTAATGAAAAACTGTTTTTT. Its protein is CASSENLSTNEKLFF.

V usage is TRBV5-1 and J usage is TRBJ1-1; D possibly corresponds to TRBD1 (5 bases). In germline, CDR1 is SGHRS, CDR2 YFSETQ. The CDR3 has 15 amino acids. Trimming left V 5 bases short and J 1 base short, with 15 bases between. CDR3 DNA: TGCGCCAGCAGGTGGGACTCGGCTAAGAACACTGAAGCTTTCTTT. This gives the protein CASRWDSAKNTEAFF.

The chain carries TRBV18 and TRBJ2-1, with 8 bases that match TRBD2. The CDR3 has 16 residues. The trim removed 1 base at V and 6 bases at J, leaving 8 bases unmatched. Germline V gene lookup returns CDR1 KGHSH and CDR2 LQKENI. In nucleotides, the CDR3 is TGTGCCAGCTCACCACTCGGGACTAGTTGGGGCAATGAGCAGTTCTTC. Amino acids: CASSPLGTSWGNEQFF.

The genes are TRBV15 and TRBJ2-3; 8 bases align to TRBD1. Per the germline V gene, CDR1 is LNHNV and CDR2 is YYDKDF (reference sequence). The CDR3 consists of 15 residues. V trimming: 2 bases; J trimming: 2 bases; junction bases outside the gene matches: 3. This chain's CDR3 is CATSRLGQVTDTQYF. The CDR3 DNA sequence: TGTGCCACCAGCAGACTGGGACAGGTCACAGATACGCAGTATTTT.

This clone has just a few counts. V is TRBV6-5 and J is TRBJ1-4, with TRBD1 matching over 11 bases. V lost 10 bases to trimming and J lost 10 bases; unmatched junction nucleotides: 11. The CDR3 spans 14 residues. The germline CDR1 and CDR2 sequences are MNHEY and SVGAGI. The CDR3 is CATSGGQGVGKLFF. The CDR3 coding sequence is TGTGCCACCAGCGGGGGACAGGGGGTGGGAAAACTGTTTTTT.

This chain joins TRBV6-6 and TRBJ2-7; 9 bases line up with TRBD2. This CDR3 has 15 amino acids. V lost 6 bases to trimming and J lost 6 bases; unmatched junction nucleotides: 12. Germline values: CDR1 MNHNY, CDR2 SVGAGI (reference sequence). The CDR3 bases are TGTGCCAGCAGGGACTTTAGCGGGAGCCCGTTCGAGCAGTACTTC. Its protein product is CASRDFSGSPFEQYF.

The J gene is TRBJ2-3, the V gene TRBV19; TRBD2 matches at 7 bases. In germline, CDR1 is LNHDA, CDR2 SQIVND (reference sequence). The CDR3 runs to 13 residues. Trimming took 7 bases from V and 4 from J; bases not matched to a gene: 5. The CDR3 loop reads CASNAGAADTQYF. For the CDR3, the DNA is TGTGCCAGTAATGCGGGAGCCGCAGATACGCAGTATTTT. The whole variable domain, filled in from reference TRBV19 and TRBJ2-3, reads DGGITQSPKYLFRKEGQNVTLSCEQNLNHDAMYWYRQDPGQGLRLIYYSQIVNDFQKGDIAEGYSVSREKKESFPLTVTSAQKNPTAFYLCASNAGAADTQYFGPGTRLTVL.

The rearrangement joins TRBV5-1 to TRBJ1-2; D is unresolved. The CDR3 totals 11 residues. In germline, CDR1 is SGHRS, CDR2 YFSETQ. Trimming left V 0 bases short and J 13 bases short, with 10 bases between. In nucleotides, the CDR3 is TGCGCCAGCAGCTTGGATTCAGGCCCCACCTTC. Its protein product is CASSLDSGPTF.

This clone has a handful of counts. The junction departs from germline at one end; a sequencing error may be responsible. The CDR3 spells CASSPPPGVNSSLHF. CDR3 in DNA: TGTGCCAGCAGCCCTCCCCCCGGGGTTAATTCATCCCTCCACTTT. The chain uses TRBV7-9 and TRBJ1-6; no clear D. Germline V gene lookup returns CDR1 SEHNR and CDR2 FQNEAQ (reference sequence). CDR3 size: 15 residues.

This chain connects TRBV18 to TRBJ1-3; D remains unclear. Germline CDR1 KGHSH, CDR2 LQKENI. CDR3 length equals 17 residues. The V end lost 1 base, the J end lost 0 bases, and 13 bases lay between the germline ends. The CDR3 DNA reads TGTGCCAGCTCACCACTTTTCTCTGGGAGCTCTGGAAACACCATATATTTT. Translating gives CASSPLFSGSSGNTIYF.

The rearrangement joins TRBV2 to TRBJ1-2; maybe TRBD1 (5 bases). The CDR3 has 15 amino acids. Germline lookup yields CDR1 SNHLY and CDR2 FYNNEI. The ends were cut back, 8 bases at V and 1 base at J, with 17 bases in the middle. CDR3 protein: CASSGEGAHNYGYTF. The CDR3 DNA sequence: TGTGCCAGCTCAGGCGAAGGGGCCCATAACTATGGCTACACCTTC. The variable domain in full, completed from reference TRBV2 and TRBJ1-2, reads EPEVTQTPSHQVTQMGQEVILRCVPISNHLYFYWYRQILGQKVEFLVSFYNNEISEKSEIFDDQFSVERPDGSNFTLKIRSTKLEDSAMYFCASSGEGAHNYGYTFGSGTRLTVV.

CDR3 protein: CASSLDPGTYNEQFF. CDR3 bases: TGTGCCAGCAGCTTGGATCCGGGAACCTACAATGAGCAGTTCTTC. The chain uses TRBV5-4 and TRBJ2-1; a possible D gene is TRBD2 (5 bases). Germline-derived CDR1 and CDR2 are SGHNT and YYREEE (reference sequence). The CDR3 is made up of 15 amino acids. Trimming stripped 0 bases from V and 2 bases from J, with 9 bases between.

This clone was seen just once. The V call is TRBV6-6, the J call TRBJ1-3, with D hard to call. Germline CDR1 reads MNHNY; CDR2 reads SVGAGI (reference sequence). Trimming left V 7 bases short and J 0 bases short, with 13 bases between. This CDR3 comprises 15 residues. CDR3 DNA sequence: TGTGCCAGCACTCAGACTGTATACTCTGGAAACACCATATATTTT. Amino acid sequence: CASTQTVYSGNTIYF.

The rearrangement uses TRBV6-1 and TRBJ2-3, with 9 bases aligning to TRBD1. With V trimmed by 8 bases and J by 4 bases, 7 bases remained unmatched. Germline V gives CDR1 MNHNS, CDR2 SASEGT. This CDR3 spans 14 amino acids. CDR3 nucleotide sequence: TGTGCCAGCCCCCCGGGACAGGGTTCAGATACGCAGTATTTT. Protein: CASPPGQGSDTQYF.

DNA of the CDR3: TGTGCCAGCAGCCTACAGGGGGGCGGAAACACCATATATTTT. Protein: CASSLQGGGNTIYF. The V and J genes are TRBV5-4 and TRBJ1-3; 8 positions agree with TRBD1. Trimming cost V 4 bases and J 4 bases; bases outside gene matches: 4. CDR1 is SGHNT, CDR2 YYREEE, per germline (reference sequence). The CDR3 is made up of 14 amino acids. The full variable domain, in which reference TRBV5-4 and TRBJ1-3 provide the parts outside the CDR3, is ETGVTQSPTHLIKTRGQQVTLRCSSQSGHNTVSWYQQALGQGPQFIFQYYREEENGRGNFPPRFSGLQFPNYSSELNVNALELDDSALYLCASSLQGGGNTIYFGEGSWLTVV.

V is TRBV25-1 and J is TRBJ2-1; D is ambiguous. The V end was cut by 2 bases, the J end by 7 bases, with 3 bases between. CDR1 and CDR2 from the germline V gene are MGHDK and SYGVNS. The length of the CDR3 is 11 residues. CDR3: CASSERNEQFF. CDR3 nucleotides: TGTGCCAGCAGTGAACGTAATGAGCAGTTCTTC.

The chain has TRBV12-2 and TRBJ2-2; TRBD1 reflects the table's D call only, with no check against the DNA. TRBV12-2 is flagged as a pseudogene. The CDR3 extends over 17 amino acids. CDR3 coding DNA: TGTGCAAGTCGCTTAGCGTTGGGGCGAAAGAACACCGGGGAGCTGTTTTTT. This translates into CASRLALGRKNTGELFF.

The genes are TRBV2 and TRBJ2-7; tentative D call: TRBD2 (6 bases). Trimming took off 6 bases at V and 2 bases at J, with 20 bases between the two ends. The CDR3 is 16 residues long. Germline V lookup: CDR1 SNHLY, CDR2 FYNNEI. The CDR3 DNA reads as TGTGCCAGCAGGCGGGACCAGCTAAGGCCACCCTACGAGCAGTACTTC. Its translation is CASRRDQLRPPYEQYF.

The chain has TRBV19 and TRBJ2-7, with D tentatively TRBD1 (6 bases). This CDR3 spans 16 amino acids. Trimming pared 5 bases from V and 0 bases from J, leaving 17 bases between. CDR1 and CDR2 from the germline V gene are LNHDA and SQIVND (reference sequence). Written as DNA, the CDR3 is TGTGCCAGTAGTGGTTCCGACAGGCGTAGCTCCTACGAGCAGTACTTC. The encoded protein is CASSGSDRRSSYEQYF.

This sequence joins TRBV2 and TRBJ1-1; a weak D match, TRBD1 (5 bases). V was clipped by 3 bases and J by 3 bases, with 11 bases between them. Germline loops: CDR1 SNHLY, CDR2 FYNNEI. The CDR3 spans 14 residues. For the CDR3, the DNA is TGTGCCAGCAGTGATCTGGGGGGGGACACTGAAGCTTTCTTT. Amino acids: CASSDLGGDTEAFF.

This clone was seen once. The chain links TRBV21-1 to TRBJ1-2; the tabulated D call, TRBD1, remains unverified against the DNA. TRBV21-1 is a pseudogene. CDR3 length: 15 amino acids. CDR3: CASSKSQTANYGYTF. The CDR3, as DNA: TGTGCCAGCAGCAAAAGCCAGACAGCTAACTATGGCTACACCTTC.

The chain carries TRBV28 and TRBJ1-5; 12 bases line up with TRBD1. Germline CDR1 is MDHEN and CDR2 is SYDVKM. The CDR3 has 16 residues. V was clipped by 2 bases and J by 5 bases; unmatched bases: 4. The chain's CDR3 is CASSLGTGGAYQPQHF. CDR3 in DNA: TGTGCCAGCAGTTTAGGGACAGGGGGCGCCTATCAGCCCCAGCATTTT.